This TCR beta chain was documented in a study of technical replicates of blood from four donors. This table comes from immunoSEQ multiplex PCR, and its TCRdb copy is limited to in-frame clones, with some not included. Of about 17,000 clones in the sample, about 79% are singletons; the top ten hold around 9.1%. V was pared by 7 bases and J by 9 bases, with 8 bases of the junction left unmatched. Germline V gene lookup returns CDR1 MNHEY and CDR2 SVGAGI. The CDR3 spans 15 residues. The sequence was collected from a human donor in good health. Some clones in this sample may be carry-over from other donors' samples. V gene TRBV6-5 combines with J gene TRBJ2-1; 14 nucleotides line up with TRBD2. Sequencing input: PBMCs. The CDR3 loop reads CASTVGLAGVGEQFF. As DNA, the CDR3 is TGTGCCAGCACCGTGGGACTAGCGGGAGTTGGTGAGCAGTTCTTC.